Listed below are T cell receptor beta chains from one sample, sequenced in a study of shared clonotypes between healthy human individuals. Libraries were prepared by immunoSEQ multiplex PCR; TCRdb keeps only in-frame clonotypes and omits some of them. This table has about 990,000 clones, around 78% appearing once. What was sequenced was memory CD4+ T cells from PBMCs. Receptors were obtained from a man aged 18 to 29 in good health. Some clones in this sample may be carry-over from other donors' samples. Both conserved end residues are part of each CDR3.

J,V,CDR3
TRBJ2-1,TRBV10-3,CAISEPGLAYNEQFF
TRBJ1-1,TRBV28,CATSFSGMNTEAFF
TRBJ2-3,TRBV4-2,CASSQVFQASGDTQYF
TRBJ2-5,TRBV28,CASRRMASARGETQYF
TRBJ2-2,TRBV11-3,CASSQIAGTNTGELFF
TRBJ1-3,TRBV30,CAWSGPGNTIYF
TRBJ1-1,TRBV5-1,CASSFTGGANTEAFF
TRBJ2-5,TRBV19,CASSSAAQETQYF
TRBJ1-4,TRBV25-1,CASLDPGTNEKLFF
TRBJ1-1,TRBV28,CASRRHGTEAFF
TRBJ2-5,TRBV21-1,CASSKSLKTSGRVKETQYF
TRBJ2-7,TRBV2,CASSDSFGGGHEQYF
TRBJ2-7,TRBV18,CASSPRDKGEQYF